This T cell receptor beta chain was recovered during a study of blood T cell repertoires in COVID-19. This clone has only one observation. This CDR3 has 13 residues. The V and J ends lost 6 bases and 2 bases, in that order; junction bases with no gene match: 6. Germline V gene lookup returns CDR1 SQVTM and CDR2 ANQGSEA. The repertoire was sequenced with immunoSEQ multiplex PCR; TCRdb's copy has only in-frame clones and lacks some. The table records some 240,000 clones, roughly 85% of them present only once. This chain uses TRBV29-1 with TRBJ1-2; 7 nucleotides match TRBD1. The specimen sequenced was PBMCs or T cells enriched from blood (not recorded which). The TCR sequence derives from a woman aged 50 to 65 who had been exposed to COVID-19. The CDR3 nucleotides are TGCAGCGTGCTGACAGGGTCCAACTATGGCTACACCTTC. Translation gives CSVLTGSNYGYTF.